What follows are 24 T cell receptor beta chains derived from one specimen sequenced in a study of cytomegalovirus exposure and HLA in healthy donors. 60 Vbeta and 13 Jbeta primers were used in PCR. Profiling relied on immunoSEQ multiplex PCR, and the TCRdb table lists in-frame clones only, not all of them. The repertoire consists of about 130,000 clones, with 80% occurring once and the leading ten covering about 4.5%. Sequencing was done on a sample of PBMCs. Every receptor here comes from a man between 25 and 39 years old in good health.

CDR3 coding DNA: TGTGCCAGCAGCTCACGGACAGGGCAAGACGAGCAGTACTTC. Its protein product is CASSSRTGQDEQYF. The chain employs TRBV9 and TRBJ2-7, with 8 bases aligning to TRBD1. This CDR3 has 14 amino acids. From germline, CDR1 is SGDLS and CDR2 YYNGEE. V gave up 4 bases and J gave up 5 bases; unmatched junction bases: 8.

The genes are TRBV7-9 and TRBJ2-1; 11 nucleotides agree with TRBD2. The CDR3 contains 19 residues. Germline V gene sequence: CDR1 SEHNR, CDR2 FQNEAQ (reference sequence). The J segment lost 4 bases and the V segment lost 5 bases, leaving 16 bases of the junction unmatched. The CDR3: CASSPGGKLAGVSYNEQFF. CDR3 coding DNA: TGTGCCAGCAGCCCGGGGGGGAAACTAGCGGGAGTATCGTACAATGAGCAGTTCTTC.

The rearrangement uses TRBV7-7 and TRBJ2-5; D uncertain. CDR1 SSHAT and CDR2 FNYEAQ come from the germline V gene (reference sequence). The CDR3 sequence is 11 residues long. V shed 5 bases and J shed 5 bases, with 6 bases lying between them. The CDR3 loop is CASSPQETQYF. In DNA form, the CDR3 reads TGTGCCAGCAGCCCCCAGGAGACCCAGTACTTC.

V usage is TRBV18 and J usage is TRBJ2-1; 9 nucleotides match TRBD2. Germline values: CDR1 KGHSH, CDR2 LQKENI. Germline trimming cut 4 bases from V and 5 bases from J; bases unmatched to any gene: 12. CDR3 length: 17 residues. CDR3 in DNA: TGTGCCAGCTCACTTACGCCGGGAGCGGGAGGAAACAATGAGCAGTTCTTC. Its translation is CASSLTPGAGGNNEQFF.

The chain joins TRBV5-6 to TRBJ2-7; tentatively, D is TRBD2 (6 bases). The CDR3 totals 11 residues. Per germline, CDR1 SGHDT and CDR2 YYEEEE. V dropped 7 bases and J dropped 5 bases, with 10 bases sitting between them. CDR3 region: CASCAGNEQYF. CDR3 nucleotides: TGTGCCAGCTGCGCGGGGAACGAGCAGTACTTC.

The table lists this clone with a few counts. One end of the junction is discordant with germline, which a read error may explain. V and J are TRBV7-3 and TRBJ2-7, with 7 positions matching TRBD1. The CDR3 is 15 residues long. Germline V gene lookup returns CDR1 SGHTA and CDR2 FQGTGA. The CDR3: CASSQSGTERYEQYF. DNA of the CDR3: TGCGCCAGCAGCCAATCCGGGACAGAACGCTACGAGCAGTACTTC.

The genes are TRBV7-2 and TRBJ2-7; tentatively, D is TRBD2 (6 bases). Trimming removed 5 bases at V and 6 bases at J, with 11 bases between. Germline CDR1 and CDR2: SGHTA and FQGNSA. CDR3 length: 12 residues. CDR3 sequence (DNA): TGTGCCAGCAGCCCGGGACTGACCGAGCAGTACTTC. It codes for CASSPGLTEQYF.

DNA of the CDR3: TGTGCTAGTGGTTTGGGGACATCACCTTACGTACCTACGCAGTATTTT. Translation gives CASGLGTSPYVPTQYF. The chain joins TRBV12-5 to TRBJ2-3, with a weak D call TRBD1 (5 bases). CDR1 and CDR2 (germline): LGHNT, FRNRAP. CDR3 length: 16 residues. The germline V and J ends were trimmed by 1 base and 8 bases, with 19 bases remaining between them.

The CDR3 loop is CASSRLGTEAFF. The CDR3 DNA reads as TGTGCCAGCAGCCGCCTCGGGACTGAAGCTTTCTTT. The J gene is TRBJ1-1, the V gene TRBV11-2; unclear D gene. The V end lost 5 bases, the J end lost 5 bases, and 9 bases lay between the germline ends. The germline V gene encodes CDR1 SGHAT and CDR2 FQNNGV. The CDR3 sequence is 12 residues long. The full variable domain, its missing parts supplied by reference TRBV11-2 and TRBJ1-1, is EAGVAQSPRYKIIEKRQSVAFWCNPISGHATLYWYQQILGQGPKLLIQFQNNGVVDDSQLPKDRFSAERLKGVDSTLKIQPAKLEDSAVYLCASSRLGTEAFFGQGTRLTVV.

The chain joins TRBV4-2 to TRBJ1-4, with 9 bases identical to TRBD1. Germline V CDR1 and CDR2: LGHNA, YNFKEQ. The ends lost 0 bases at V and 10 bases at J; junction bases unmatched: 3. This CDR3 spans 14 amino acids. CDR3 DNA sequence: TGTGCCAGCAGCCAAGAGGACAGGGGAGGAAAACTGTTTTTT. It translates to CASSQEDRGGKLFF.

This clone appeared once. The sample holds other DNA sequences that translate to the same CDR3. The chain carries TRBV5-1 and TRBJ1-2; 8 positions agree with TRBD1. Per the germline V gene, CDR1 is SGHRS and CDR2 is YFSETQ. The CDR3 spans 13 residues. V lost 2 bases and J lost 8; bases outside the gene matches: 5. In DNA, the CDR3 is TGCGCCAGCAGCTTCGGACAGGGTGGCGGCTACACCTTC. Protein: CASSFGQGGGYTF.

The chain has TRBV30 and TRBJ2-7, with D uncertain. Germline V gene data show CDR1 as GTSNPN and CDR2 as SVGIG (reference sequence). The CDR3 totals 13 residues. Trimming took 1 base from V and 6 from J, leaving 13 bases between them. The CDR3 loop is CAWSGLAAPEQYF. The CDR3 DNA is TGTGCCTGGAGTGGGCTGGCAGCGCCCGAGCAGTACTTC.

The chain's CDR3 is CASSSQGGTNEKLFF. The CDR3 region has the DNA TGTGCCAGCAGTTCACAAGGGGGAACTAATGAAAAACTGTTTTTT. The V and J genes are TRBV6-5 and TRBJ1-4, with D maybe TRBD1 (6 bases). The length of the CDR3 is 15 residues. V gave up 4 bases and J gave up 1 base, with 10 bases separating them. Germline CDR1 MNHEY, CDR2 SVGAGI.

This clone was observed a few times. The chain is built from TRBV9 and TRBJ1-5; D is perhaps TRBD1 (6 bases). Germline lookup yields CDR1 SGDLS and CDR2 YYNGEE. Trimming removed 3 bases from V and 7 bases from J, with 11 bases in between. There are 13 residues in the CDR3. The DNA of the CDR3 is TGTGCCAGCAGCGCCGGCCAGGGGCAGCCCCAGCATTTT. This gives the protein CASSAGQGQPQHF.

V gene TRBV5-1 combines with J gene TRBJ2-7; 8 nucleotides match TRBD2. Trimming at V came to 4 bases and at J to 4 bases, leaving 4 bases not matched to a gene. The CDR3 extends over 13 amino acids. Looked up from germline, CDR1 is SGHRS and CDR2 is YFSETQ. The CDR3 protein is CASSREGRYEQYF. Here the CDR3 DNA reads TGCGCCAGCAGCCGGGAGGGCCGTTACGAGCAGTACTTC.

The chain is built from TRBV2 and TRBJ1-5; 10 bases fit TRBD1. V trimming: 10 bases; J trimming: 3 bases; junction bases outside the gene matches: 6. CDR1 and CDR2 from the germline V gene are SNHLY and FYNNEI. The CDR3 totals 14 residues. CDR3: CATSGTGANQPQHF. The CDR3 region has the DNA TGTGCCACCTCCGGGACAGGGGCCAATCAGCCCCAGCATTTT.

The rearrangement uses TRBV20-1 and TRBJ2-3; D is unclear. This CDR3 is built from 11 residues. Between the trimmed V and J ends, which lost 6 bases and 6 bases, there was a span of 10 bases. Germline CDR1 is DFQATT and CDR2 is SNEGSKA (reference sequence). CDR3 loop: CSALGGDTQYF. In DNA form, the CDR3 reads TGCAGTGCCTTAGGCGGCGATACGCAGTATTTT.

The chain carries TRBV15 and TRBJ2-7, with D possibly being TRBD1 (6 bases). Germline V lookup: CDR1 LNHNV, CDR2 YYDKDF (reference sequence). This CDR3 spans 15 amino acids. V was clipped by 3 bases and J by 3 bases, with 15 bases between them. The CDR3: CATSREEGEYYEQYF. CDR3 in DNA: TGTGCCACCAGCAGGGAAGAGGGGGAATACTACGAGCAGTACTTC. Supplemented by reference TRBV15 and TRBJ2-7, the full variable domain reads DAMVIQNPRYQVTQFGKPVTLSCSQTLNHNVMYWYQQKSSQAPKLLFHYYDKDFNNEADTPDNFQSRRPNTSFCFLDIRSPGLGDTAMYLCATSREEGEYYEQYFGPGTRLTVT.

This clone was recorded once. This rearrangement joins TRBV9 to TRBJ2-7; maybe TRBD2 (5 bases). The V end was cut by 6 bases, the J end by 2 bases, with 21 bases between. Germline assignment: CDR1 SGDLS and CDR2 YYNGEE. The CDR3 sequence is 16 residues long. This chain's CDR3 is CASTHETGKTTYEQYF. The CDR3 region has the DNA TGTGCCAGCACCCACGAGACCGGGAAAACAACCTACGAGCAGTACTTC.

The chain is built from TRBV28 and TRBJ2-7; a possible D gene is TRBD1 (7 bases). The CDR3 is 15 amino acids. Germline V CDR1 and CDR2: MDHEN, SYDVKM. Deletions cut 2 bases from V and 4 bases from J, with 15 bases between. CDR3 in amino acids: CASSLDRDSQYEQYF. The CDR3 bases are TGTGCCAGCAGTTTAGACAGGGACTCTCAATACGAGCAGTACTTC.

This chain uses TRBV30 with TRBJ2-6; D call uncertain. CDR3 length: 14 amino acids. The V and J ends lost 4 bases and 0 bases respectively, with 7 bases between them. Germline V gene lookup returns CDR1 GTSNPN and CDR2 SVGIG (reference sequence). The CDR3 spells CAWIASSGANVLTF. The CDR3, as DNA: TGTGCCTGGATCGCCAGCTCTGGGGCCAACGTCCTGACTTTC.

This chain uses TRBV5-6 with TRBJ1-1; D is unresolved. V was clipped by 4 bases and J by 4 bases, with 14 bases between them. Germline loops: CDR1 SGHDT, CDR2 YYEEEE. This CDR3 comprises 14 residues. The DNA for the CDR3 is TGTGCCAGCAGCGACCCCGGGGTGGCCACTGAAGCTTTCTTT. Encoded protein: CASSDPGVATEAFF.

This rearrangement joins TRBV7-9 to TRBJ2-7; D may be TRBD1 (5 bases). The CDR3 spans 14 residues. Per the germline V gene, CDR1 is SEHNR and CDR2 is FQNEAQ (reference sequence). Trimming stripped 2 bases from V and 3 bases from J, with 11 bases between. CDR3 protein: CASSLMTAYYEQYF. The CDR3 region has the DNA TGTGCCAGCAGCTTAATGACAGCCTACTACGAGCAGTACTTC.

The CDR3 loop is CASSGGTSGRDTQYF. CDR3 in DNA: TGTGCCAGCAGCGGAGGGACTAGCGGGAGGGATACGCAGTATTTT. The J gene is TRBJ2-3, the V gene TRBV7-9, with TRBD2 matching over 15 bases. From germline, CDR1 is SEHNR and CDR2 FQNEAQ (reference sequence). CDR3 length: 15 amino acids. The junction had 3 bases not matched to a gene; V was cut back by 5 bases and J by 6 bases.